A single sample is the source of the 30 T cell receptor beta chains below, sequenced in a study of early T cells in non-severe SARS-CoV-2 infection. TCRdb re-called the 5' RACE reads with MiXCR, one entry per CDR3 protein. Among 80,000 to 100,000 distinct CDR3 sequences listed, over 13% were seen once. The specimen was whole blood. These receptors all stem from an adult who was a healthcare worker with PCR-confirmed SARS-CoV-2 infection or an uninfected control (not recorded which).

The V gene is TRBV7-3, the J gene TRBJ2-1; D possibly corresponds to TRBD1 (6 bases). Per the germline V gene, CDR1 is SGHTA and CDR2 is FQGTGA. Trimming took off 5 bases at V and 8 bases at J, with 10 bases between the two ends. This CDR3 has 12 residues. This CDR3 reads CASSVQGHEQFF. In DNA form, the CDR3 reads TGTGCCAGCAGCGTACAGGGCCATGAGCAGTTCTTC.

Only a few counts were recorded for this clonotype. This chain connects TRBV7-2 to TRBJ1-2; tentatively, D is TRBD1 (6 bases). Germline-derived CDR1 and CDR2 are SGHTA and FQGNSA. The CDR3 consists of 16 residues. V was clipped by 1 base and J by 0 bases, with 12 bases between them. The CDR3 coding sequence is TGTGCCAGCAGCTTAGTAGGGGGGTCTTCTAACTATGGCTACACCTTC. Residues: CASSLVGGSSNYGYTF.

The chain joins TRBV29-1 to TRBJ2-1, with D tentatively TRBD2 (5 bases). Trimming took 5 bases from V and 0 from J, leaving 8 bases between them. The CDR3 length is 13 residues. Germline CDR1 reads SQVTM; CDR2 reads ANQGSEA. Here the CDR3 reads CSVRRSSYNEQFF. CDR3 nucleotide sequence: TGCAGCGTTCGGAGGAGCTCCTACAATGAGCAGTTCTTC.

This clonotype was seen a handful of times. The gene calls are TRBV10-2 and TRBJ1-1; D is possibly TRBD1 (5 bases). Trimming took 8 bases from V and 8 from J, leaving 18 bases between them. The CDR3 runs to 13 residues. In germline, CDR1 is WSHSY, CDR2 SAAADI. This CDR3 reads CASAGTRVLEAFF. The CDR3 DNA sequence: TGCGCCAGCGCTGGGACCCGCGTATTAGAAGCTTTCTTT.

This clonotype was seen only a few times. The chain combines TRBV12-3 or TRBV12-4 with TRBJ2-7, with no clear D. Trimming pared 5 bases from V and 4 bases from J, leaving 12 bases between. The CDR3 is made up of 13 amino acids. CDR3 protein: CASSSTASYEQYF. In nucleotides, the CDR3 is TGTGCCAGCAGTAGTACAGCTTCTTACGAGCAGTACTTC.

J is TRBJ1-1 and V is TRBV28; 9 positions match TRBD1. Per germline, CDR1 MDHEN and CDR2 SYDVKM. Trimming took 0 bases from V and 5 from J; bases not matched to a gene: 7. There are 16 residues in the CDR3. The CDR3 reads CASSLWGQGSGTEAFF. DNA of the CDR3: TGTGCCAGCAGTTTATGGGGACAGGGATCGGGTACTGAAGCTTTCTTT.

The sample holds one count of this clonotype. V and J are TRBV4-1 and TRBJ2-2; 10 bases match TRBD1. The V and J ends lost 5 bases and 6 bases, in that order; junction bases with no gene match: 6. Germline CDR1 MGHRA, CDR2 YSYEKL. There are 15 residues in the CDR3. The CDR3 region is CASSRGQGRAGELFF. The CDR3 nucleotides are TGCGCCAGCAGCAGGGGACAGGGGAGAGCCGGGGAGCTGTTTTTT.

This clonotype was seen only a few times. The chain has TRBV7-9 and TRBJ2-1, with 7 bases lining up with TRBD2. In germline, CDR1 is SEHNR, CDR2 FQNEAQ (reference sequence). J gave up 7 bases and V 3 bases, and 21 bases lay outside the gene matches. This CDR3 region has 19 residues. In DNA, the CDR3 is TGTGCCAGCAGCTTCCCCGTTGGCGGGCGGGAGCCCAGAGATAATGAGCAGTTCTTC. It specifies CASSFPVGGREPRDNEQFF.

The chain links TRBV10-3 to TRBJ2-1; D is undetermined. Per germline, CDR1 ENHRY and CDR2 SYGVKD. The V and J ends lost 0 bases and 4 bases respectively, with 10 bases between them. The CDR3 length is 15 residues. The CDR3 region is CAISESRSGYNEQFF. CDR3 coding DNA: TGTGCCATCAGTGAGTCGCGCTCTGGGTACAATGAGCAGTTCTTC.

This clonotype was recorded at least ten times. The gene calls are TRBV6-5 and TRBJ1-5, with D uncertain. The V end lost 3 bases, the J end lost 6 bases, and 12 bases lay between the germline ends. The CDR3 extends over 14 amino acids. The V gene's germline CDR1 is MNHEY and CDR2 SVGAGI. The CDR3 DNA follows: TGTGCCAGCAGTTATTTCGGGGTGTCTCAGCCCCAGCATTTT. Its protein is CASSYFGVSQPQHF.

The chain is built from TRBV10-3 and TRBJ1-1; D remains unclear. The CDR3 consists of 17 residues. Deletions cut 3 bases from V and 5 bases from J, with 22 bases between. CDR1 and CDR2 (germline): ENHRY, SYGVKD. CDR3 loop: CAISELEGYNRRTEAFF. CDR3 coding DNA: TGTGCCATCAGTGAACTGGAAGGTTATAACCGGAGAACTGAAGCTTTCTTT.

This clonotype appeared many times. The chain joins TRBV7-6 to TRBJ2-3; 13 bases are shared with TRBD2. CDR1 and CDR2 from the germline V gene are SGHVS and FNYEAQ. After removal of 4 bases from V and 4 bases from J, the junction contained 2 bases not matched to a gene. The CDR3 totals 15 residues. CDR3 in amino acids: CASSSGLAGADTQYF. The DNA for the CDR3 is TGTGCCAGCAGCTCAGGACTAGCGGGAGCAGATACGCAGTATTTT.

Many counts were recorded for this clonotype. J is TRBJ2-5 and V is TRBV5-1, with D perhaps matching TRBD1 (6 bases). The CDR3 contains 16 residues. Per germline, CDR1 SGHRS and CDR2 YFSETQ. Between the trimmed V and J ends, which lost 0 bases and 2 bases, there was a span of 14 bases. CDR3 amino acids: CASSLGTAYLQETQYF. Here the CDR3 DNA reads TGCGCCAGCAGCTTGGGGACAGCATATCTTCAAGAGACCCAGTACTTC.

This CDR3 reads CASSPLGQLNTEAFF. The CDR3 DNA sequence: TGTGCCAGCAGCCCCCTGGGACAACTAAACACTGAAGCTTTCTTT. V is TRBV28 and J is TRBJ1-1; tentative D call: TRBD1 (6 bases). This CDR3 has 15 amino acids. Per germline, CDR1 MDHEN and CDR2 SYDVKM. V shed 6 bases and J shed 2 bases, with 16 bases lying between them.

The rearrangement joins TRBV6-6 to TRBJ1-2, with a tentative D call TRBD1 (6 bases). V was cut by 8 bases and J by 0 bases, with 19 bases left in between. CDR1 MNHNY and CDR2 SVGAGI come from the germline V gene (reference sequence). The CDR3 sequence is 16 residues long. CDR3 region: CASLNHKQGTNYGYTF. In DNA, the CDR3 is TGTGCCAGCCTTAACCACAAACAGGGCACTAACTATGGCTACACCTTC.

This clonotype came up many times. The gene calls are TRBV5-4 and TRBJ1-1, with unresolved D. Trimming took 2 bases from V and 5 from J, leaving 10 bases between them. Germline V gene sequence: CDR1 SGHNT, CDR2 YYREEE (reference sequence). This CDR3 is 13 amino acids long. CDR3 amino acids: CASSFGPGTEAFF. The CDR3, as DNA: TGTGCCAGCAGCTTTGGTCCGGGAACTGAAGCTTTCTTT.

There are a few counts of this clonotype. This chain joins TRBV18 and TRBJ2-3; the D is unclear. The V end lost 2 bases, the J end lost 2 bases, and 17 bases lay between the germline ends. CDR1 is KGHSH, CDR2 LQKENI, per germline. The CDR3 extends over 17 amino acids. The CDR3 DNA sequence: TGTGCCAGCTCACCAGGCACTGCTGGCTACCTCACAGATACGCAGTATTTT. It encodes CASSPGTAGYLTDTQYF. The full variable domain, its missing parts supplied by reference TRBV18 and TRBJ2-3, is NAGVMQNPRHLVRRRGQEARLRCSPMKGHSHVYWYRQLPEEGLKFMVYLQKENIIDESGMPKERFSAEFPKEGPSILRIQQVVRGDSAAYFCASSPGTAGYLTDTQYFGPGTRLTVL.

This clonotype was found a few times. The J gene is TRBJ1-6, the V gene TRBV6-2 or TRBV6-3, with D possibly being TRBD1 (5 bases). Germline V lookup: CDR1 MNHEY, CDR2 SVGEGT. The CDR3 length is 16 residues. V was clipped by 4 bases and J by 7 bases, with 17 bases between them. The CDR3 DNA sequence: TGTGCCAGCAGTTCACCCCGCGACAGACCCAATTCACCCCTCCACTTT. Translated: CASSSPRDRPNSPLHF.

This clonotype was observed a handful of times. V usage is TRBV5-1 and J usage is TRBJ2-1; no definite D call. V was cut by 2 bases and J by 0 bases, with 9 bases left in between. The CDR3 runs 15 residues. The V gene's germline CDR1 is SGHRS and CDR2 YFSETQ. CDR3 sequence: CASSFAESSYNEQFF. The CDR3 DNA reads TGCGCCAGCAGCTTCGCGGAGAGCTCCTACAATGAGCAGTTCTTC.

This chain connects TRBV27 to TRBJ2-6; D is possibly TRBD1 (5 bases). Trimming removed 5 bases at V and 2 bases at J, with 10 bases between. Per the germline V gene, CDR1 is MNHEY and CDR2 is SMNVEV (reference sequence). The CDR3 length is 15 residues. The CDR3 DNA reads as TGTGCCAGCAGTACTTGGACAACTGGGGCCAACGTCCTGACTTTC. This encodes CASSTWTTGANVLTF.

This clonotype was observed a handful of times. The V gene is TRBV28, the J gene TRBJ1-6; possible D gene TRBD1, 6 bases. This CDR3 comprises 16 residues. V gave up 8 bases and J gave up 1 base, with 15 bases separating them. The germline gives CDR1 MDHEN, CDR2 SYDVKM. The CDR3 nucleotides read TGTGCCAGCGGTAGAGGGGGAGGGTCCTATAATTCACCCCTCCACTTT. Protein product: CASGRGGGSYNSPLHF.

This clonotype is a singleton in its sample. CDR3 in amino acids: CASSSPGTGYNYGYTF. For the CDR3, the DNA is TGTGCCAGCAGCTCTCCCGGGACAGGGTATAACTATGGCTACACCTTC. V and J are TRBV7-9 and TRBJ1-2, with 9 positions matching TRBD1. The CDR3 is 16 amino acids. Germline CDR1 SEHNR, CDR2 FQNEAQ (reference sequence). Trimming took 4 bases from V and 1 from J; bases not matched to a gene: 7.

The rearrangement uses TRBV29-1 and TRBJ2-1, with D hard to call. V was shortened by 4 bases and J by 8 bases, with 15 bases between the two germline ends. Looked up from germline, CDR1 is SQVTM and CDR2 is ANQGSEA. CDR3 length: 13 amino acids. Written as DNA, the CDR3 is TGCAGCGTTGGCTGGCCCCGTCCCGATGAGCAGTTCTTC. Amino acid sequence: CSVGWPRPDEQFF.

This clonotype has only a few counts. The rearrangement uses TRBV6-5 and TRBJ2-1, with TRBD2 as a possible D gene (6 bases). The CDR3 spans 15 residues. Looked up from germline, CDR1 is MNHEY and CDR2 is SVGAGI. Deletions cut 2 bases from V and 4 bases from J, with 12 bases between. CDR3: CASSYDGSGYNEQFF. The CDR3 nucleotides are TGTGCCAGCAGTTACGACGGGAGTGGATACAATGAGCAGTTCTTC.

The table lists this clonotype with many counts. This chain joins TRBV11-2 and TRBJ2-1, with 7 bases aligning to TRBD2. Germline CDR1 is SGHAT and CDR2 is FQNNGV. The CDR3 contains 15 residues. V lost 2 bases and J lost 7; bases outside the gene matches: 8. CDR3 DNA sequence: TGTGCCAGCAGCTTACGAGGGAGGGCCGGTAATGAGCAGTTCTTC. This codes for CASSLRGRAGNEQFF.

This clonotype was detected a few times. J is TRBJ2-1 and V is TRBV6-5; no clear D gene. V was pared by 0 bases and J by 1 base, with 13 bases between. CDR1 is MNHEY and CDR2 is SVGAGI in the germline V gene. The CDR3 totals 17 residues. This chain's CDR3 is CASSYSKSIGSYNEQFF. In DNA form, the CDR3 reads TGTGCCAGCAGTTACTCAAAAAGTATTGGATCCTACAATGAGCAGTTCTTC.

This clonotype was found a few times. This sequence joins TRBV6-5 and TRBJ2-3; no clear D. This CDR3 has 14 residues. Trimming took off 4 bases at V and 4 bases at J, with 12 bases between the two ends. Germline CDR1 reads MNHEY; CDR2 reads SVGAGI. CDR3 loop: CASSWDVSADTQYF. The CDR3 DNA reads TGTGCCAGCAGTTGGGATGTGAGTGCAGATACGCAGTATTTT.

This clonotype appeared a few times. The chain recombines TRBV6-4 with TRBJ1-4; unclear D gene. Germline lookup yields CDR1 MRHNA and CDR2 SNTAGT. The CDR3 runs to 14 residues. Trimming shortened V by 3 bases and J by 4 bases, and 9 bases separated the two germline ends. The CDR3 DNA sequence: TGTGCCAGCAGTGATGGAGCGGGTAATGAAAAACTGTTTTTT. Amino acid sequence: CASSDGAGNEKLFF.

The table lists this clonotype with a few counts. The rearrangement links TRBV29-1 to TRBJ2-3; TRBD2 aligns across 11 bases. The CDR3 is 16 amino acids. After removal of 7 bases from V and 2 bases from J, the junction contained 11 bases not matched to a gene. The germline V gene has CDR1 SQVTM and CDR2 ANQGSEA. The CDR3: CSAVTGTSGTTDTQYF. The CDR3 nucleotides are TGCAGCGCTGTTACCGGGACTAGCGGCACCACAGATACGCAGTATTTT.

In its sample, this clonotype was seen a few times. The V gene is TRBV23-1, the J gene TRBJ1-6; 11 positions agree with TRBD1. TRBV23-1 is sorted into the ORF group, with uncertain function. V gave up 7 bases and J gave up 14 bases; unmatched junction bases: 22. CDR3 length: 18 residues. CDR3 sequence: CASTHKPKDRGQTESLHF. CDR3 in DNA: TGCGCCAGCACCCACAAACCGAAGGACAGGGGGCAGACGGAGTCCCTCCACTTT.